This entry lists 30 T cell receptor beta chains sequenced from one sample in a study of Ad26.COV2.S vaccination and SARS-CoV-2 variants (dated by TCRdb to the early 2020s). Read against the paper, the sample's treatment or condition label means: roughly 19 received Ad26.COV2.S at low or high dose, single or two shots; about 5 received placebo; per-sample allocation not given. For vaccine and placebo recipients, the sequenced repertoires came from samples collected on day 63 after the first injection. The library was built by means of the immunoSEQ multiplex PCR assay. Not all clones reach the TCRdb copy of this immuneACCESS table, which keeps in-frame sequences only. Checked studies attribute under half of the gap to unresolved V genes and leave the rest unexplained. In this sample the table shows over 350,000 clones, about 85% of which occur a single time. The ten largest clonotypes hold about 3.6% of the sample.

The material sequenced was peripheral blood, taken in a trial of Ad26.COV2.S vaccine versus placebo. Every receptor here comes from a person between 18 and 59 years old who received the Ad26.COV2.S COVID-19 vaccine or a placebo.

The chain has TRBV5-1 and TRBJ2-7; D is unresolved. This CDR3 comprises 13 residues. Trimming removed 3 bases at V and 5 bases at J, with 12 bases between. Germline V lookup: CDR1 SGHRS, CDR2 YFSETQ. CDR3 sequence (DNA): TGCGCCAGCAGCTCCTATTCAGGCGACGAGCAGTACTTC. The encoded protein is CASSSYSGDEQYF.

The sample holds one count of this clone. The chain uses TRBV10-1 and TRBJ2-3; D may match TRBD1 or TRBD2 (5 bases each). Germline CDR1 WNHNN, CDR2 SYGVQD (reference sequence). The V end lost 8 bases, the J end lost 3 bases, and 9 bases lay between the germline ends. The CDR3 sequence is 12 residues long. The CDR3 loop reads CASRGDTDTQYF. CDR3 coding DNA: TGCGCCAGCCGGGGCGATACAGATACGCAGTATTTT.

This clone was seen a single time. CDR3 bases: TGCGCCAGCAGCCAAACCGGGACAGGGGCGGTAACTGAAGCTTTCTTT. Amino acids: CASSQTGTGAVTEAFF. The V gene is TRBV4-1, the J gene TRBJ1-1; 10 positions agree with TRBD1. Germline CDR1 MGHRA, CDR2 YSYEKL. This CDR3 has 16 residues. V was pared by 2 bases and J by 5 bases, with 8 bases of the junction left unmatched.

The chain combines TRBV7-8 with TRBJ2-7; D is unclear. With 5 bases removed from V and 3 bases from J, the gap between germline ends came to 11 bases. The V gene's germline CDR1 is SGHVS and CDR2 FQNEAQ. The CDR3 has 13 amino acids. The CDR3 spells CASSRHTNYEQYF. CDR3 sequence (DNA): TGTGCCAGCAGCCGGCACACGAACTACGAGCAGTACTTC.

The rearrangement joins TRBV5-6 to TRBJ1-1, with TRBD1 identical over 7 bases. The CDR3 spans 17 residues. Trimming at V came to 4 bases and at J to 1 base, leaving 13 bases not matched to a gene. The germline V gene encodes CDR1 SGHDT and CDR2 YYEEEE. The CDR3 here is CASSNDRVLISNTEAFF. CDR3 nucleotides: TGTGCCAGCAGCAACGACAGGGTCCTAATATCGAACACTGAAGCTTTCTTT.

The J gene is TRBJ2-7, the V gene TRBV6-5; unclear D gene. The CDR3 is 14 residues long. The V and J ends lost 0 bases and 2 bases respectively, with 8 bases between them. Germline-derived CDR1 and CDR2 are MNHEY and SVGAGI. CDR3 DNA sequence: TGTGCCAGCAGTTACTCGGCAGCTACCTACGAGCAGTACTTC. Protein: CASSYSAATYEQYF.

The CDR3 here is CASIGLAGGPKYTGELFF. CDR3 DNA sequence: TGTGCCAGCATCGGACTAGCGGGGGGGCCCAAGTACACCGGGGAGCTGTTTTTT. The rearrangement links TRBV2 to TRBJ2-2; 15 bases are a match to TRBD2. The CDR3 is 18 residues long. Per germline, CDR1 SNHLY and CDR2 FYNNEI. Unmatched junction bases numbered 9, after V lost 7 bases and J lost 3 bases. Looking up the rest from reference TRBV2 and TRBJ2-2 gives the full variable domain: EPEVTQTPSHQVTQMGQEVILRCVPISNHLYFYWYRQILGQKVEFLVSFYNNEISEKSEIFDDQFSVERPDGSNFTLKIRSTKLEDSAMYFCASIGLAGGPKYTGELFFGEGSRLTVL.

As DNA, the CDR3 is TGTGCTAGTGGTTTGGTACTCTCAGCGAACCAAGAGACCCAGTACTTC. Amino acid sequence: CASGLVLSANQETQYF. The chain joins TRBV12-5 to TRBJ2-5; D uncertain. The V and J ends lost 0 bases and 0 bases respectively, with 11 bases between them. CDR1 and CDR2 from the germline V gene are LGHNT and FRNRAP. The CDR3 is made up of 16 amino acids.

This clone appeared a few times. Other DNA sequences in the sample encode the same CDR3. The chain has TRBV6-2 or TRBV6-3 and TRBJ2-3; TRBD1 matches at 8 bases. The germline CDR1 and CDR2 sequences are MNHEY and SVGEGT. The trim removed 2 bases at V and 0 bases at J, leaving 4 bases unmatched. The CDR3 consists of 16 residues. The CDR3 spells CASSYGGQESTDTQYF. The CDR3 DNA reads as TGTGCCAGCAGTTACGGGGGACAGGAGAGCACAGATACGCAGTATTTT.

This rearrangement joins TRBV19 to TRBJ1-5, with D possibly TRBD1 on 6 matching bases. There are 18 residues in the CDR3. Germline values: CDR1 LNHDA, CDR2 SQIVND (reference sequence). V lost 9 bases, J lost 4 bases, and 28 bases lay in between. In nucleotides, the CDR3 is TGTGCCAGCAAAACCGACCGGAGGGGGGGGGCATCGAATCAGCCCCAGCATTTT. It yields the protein CASKTDRRGGASNQPQHF.

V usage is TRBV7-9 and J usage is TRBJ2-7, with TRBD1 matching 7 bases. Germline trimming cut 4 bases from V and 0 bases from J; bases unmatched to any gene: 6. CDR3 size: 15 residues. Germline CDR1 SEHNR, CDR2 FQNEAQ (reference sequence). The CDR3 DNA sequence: TGTGCCAGCAGCTCGGGACAGAGCTTCTCCTACGAGCAGTACTTC. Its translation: CASSSGQSFSYEQYF.

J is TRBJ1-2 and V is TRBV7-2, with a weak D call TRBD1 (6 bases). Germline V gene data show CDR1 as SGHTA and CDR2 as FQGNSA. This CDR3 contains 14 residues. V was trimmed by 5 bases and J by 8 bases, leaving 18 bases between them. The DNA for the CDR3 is TGTGCCAGCAGCCCCGGGTGGGGGGGCTCGGGCTACACCTTC. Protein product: CASSPGWGGSGYTF. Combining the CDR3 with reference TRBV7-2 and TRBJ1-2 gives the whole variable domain GAGVSQSPSNKVTEKGKDVELRCDPISGHTALYWYRQSLGQGLEFLIYFQGNSAPDKSGLPSDRFSAERTGGSVSTLTIQRTQQEDSAVYLCASSPGWGGSGYTFGSGTRLTVV.

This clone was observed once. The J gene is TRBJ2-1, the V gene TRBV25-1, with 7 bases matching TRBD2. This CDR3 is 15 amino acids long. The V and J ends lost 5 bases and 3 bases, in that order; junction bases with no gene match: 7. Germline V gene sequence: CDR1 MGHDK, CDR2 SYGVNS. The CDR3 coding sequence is TGTGCCAGCAGTACAAAGGGAGGGGTCTACAATGAGCAGTTCTTC. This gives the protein CASSTKGGVYNEQFF.

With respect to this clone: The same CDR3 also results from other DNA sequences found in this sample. The CDR3 here is CASSLDRVGNTIYF. The DNA of the CDR3 is TGTGCCAGCAGCTTAGACAGGGTCGGAAACACCATATATTTT. The chain combines TRBV7-8 with TRBJ1-3; weak D call: TRBD1 (6 bases). V gave up 1 base and J gave up 4 bases, with 8 bases separating them. The germline CDR1 and CDR2 sequences are SGHVS and FQNEAQ. This CDR3 region has 14 residues.

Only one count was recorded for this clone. The CDR3 nucleotides read TGTGCCAGCAGCGGGACTAGCGGGGGCCAAGAGACCCAGTACTTC. Amino acids: CASSGTSGGQETQYF. The chain joins TRBV9 to TRBJ2-5; TRBD2 agrees at 13 bases. The CDR3 contains 15 residues. V lost 3 bases to trimming and J lost 1 base; unmatched junction nucleotides: 0. CDR1 and CDR2 (germline): SGDLS, YYNGEE.

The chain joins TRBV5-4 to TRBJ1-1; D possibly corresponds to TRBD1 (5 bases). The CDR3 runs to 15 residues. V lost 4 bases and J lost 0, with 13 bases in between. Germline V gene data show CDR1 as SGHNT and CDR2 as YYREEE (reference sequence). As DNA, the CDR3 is TGTGCCAGCAGCCCCCCGGGACGGCTGAACACTGAAGCTTTCTTT. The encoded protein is CASSPPGRLNTEAFF. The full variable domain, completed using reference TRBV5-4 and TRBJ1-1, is ETGVTQSPTHLIKTRGQQVTLRCSSQSGHNTVSWYQQALGQGPQFIFQYYREEENGRGNFPPRFSGLQFPNYSSELNVNALELDDSALYLCASSPPGRLNTEAFFGQGTRLTVV.

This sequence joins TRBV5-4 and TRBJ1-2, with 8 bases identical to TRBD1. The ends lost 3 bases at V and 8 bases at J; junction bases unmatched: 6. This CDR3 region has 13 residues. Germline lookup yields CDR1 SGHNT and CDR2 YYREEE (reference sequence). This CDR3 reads CASSWQGAGGYTF. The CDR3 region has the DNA TGTGCCAGCAGCTGGCAGGGGGCTGGCGGCTACACCTTC.

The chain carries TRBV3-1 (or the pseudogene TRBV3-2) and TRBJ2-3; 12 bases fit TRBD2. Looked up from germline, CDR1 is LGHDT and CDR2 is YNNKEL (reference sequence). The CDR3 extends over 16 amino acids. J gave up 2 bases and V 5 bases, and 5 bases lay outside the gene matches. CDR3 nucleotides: TGTGCCAGCAGCAAAGGACTAGCGGGGATCACAGATACGCAGTATTTT. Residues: CASSKGLAGITDTQYF.

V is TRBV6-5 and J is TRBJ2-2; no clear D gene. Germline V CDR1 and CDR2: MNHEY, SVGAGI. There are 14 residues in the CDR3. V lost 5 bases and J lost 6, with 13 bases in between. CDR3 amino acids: CASSPQRLPGELFF. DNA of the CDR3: TGTGCCAGCAGTCCCCAACGGCTTCCCGGGGAGCTGTTTTTT.

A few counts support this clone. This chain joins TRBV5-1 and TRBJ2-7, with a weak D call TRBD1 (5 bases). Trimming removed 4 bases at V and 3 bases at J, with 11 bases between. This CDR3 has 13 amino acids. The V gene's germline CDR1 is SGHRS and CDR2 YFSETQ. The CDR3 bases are TGCGCCAGCAGCCCAGACAGAATCTACGAGCAGTACTTC. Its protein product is CASSPDRIYEQYF.

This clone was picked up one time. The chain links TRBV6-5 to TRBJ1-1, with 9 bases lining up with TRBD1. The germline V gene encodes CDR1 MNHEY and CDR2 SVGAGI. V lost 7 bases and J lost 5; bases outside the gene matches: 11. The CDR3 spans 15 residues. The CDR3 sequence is CASTVLTGGRTEAFF. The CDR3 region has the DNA TGTGCCAGCACTGTACTTACAGGGGGCCGGACTGAAGCTTTCTTT.

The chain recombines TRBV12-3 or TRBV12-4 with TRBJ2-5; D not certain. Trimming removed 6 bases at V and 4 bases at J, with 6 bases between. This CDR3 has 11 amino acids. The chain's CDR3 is CASSRGETQYF. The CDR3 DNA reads TGTGCCAGCAGCCGCGGAGAGACCCAGTACTTC.

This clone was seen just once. In DNA, the CDR3 is TGTGCCAGCAGCTTATTTCGGACAGGGGGCTTCACTGAAGCTTTCTTT. It yields the protein CASSLFRTGGFTEAFF. This chain uses TRBV11-2 with TRBJ1-1; 11 bases are a match to TRBD1. CDR3 length: 16 amino acids. CDR1 and CDR2 from the germline V gene are SGHAT and FQNNGV. V gave up 2 bases and J gave up 4 bases; unmatched junction bases: 6.

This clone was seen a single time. The CDR3 region is CASSYYNYGYTF. The CDR3 nucleotides are TGTGCCAGCAGTTACTACAACTATGGCTACACCTTC. V gene TRBV6-5 combines with J gene TRBJ1-2, with no clear D. The V end was cut by 1 base, the J end by 2 bases, with 2 bases between. CDR3 length: 12 residues. Germline CDR1 reads MNHEY; CDR2 reads SVGAGI.

CDR3 loop: CASSHSPTVNEKLFF. The DNA for the CDR3 is TGCGCCAGCAGCCATAGCCCTACAGTCAATGAAAAACTGTTTTTT. The chain links TRBV4-1 to TRBJ1-4; no clear D. The CDR3 loop spans 15 amino acids. Trimming took 3 bases from V and 5 from J, leaving 13 bases between them. Germline CDR1 reads MGHRA; CDR2 reads YSYEKL.

CDR3 nucleotides: TGCGCCAGCAGCCAAGTTCCTTTTAGGCACTCAAATTCACCCCTCCACTTT. Its translation is CASSQVPFRHSNSPLHF. J is TRBJ1-6 and V is TRBV4-1; D unclear. V gave up 1 base and J gave up 7 bases, with 17 bases separating them. In germline, CDR1 is MGHRA, CDR2 YSYEKL. The CDR3 has 17 residues.

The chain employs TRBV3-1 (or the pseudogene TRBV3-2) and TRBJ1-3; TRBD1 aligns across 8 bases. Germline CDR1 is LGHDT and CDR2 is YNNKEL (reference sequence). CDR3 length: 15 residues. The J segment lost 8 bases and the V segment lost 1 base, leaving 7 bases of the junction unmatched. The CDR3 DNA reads TGTGCCAGCAGCCAAGGTCTGACAGGGGAATACACCATATATTTT. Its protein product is CASSQGLTGEYTIYF.

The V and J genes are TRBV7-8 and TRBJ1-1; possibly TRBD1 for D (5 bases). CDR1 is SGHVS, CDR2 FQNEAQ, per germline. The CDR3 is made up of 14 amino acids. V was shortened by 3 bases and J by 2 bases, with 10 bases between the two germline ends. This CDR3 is CASSFGGGNTEAFF. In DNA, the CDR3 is TGTGCCAGCAGCTTCGGGGGTGGCAACACTGAAGCTTTCTTT.

CDR3 coding DNA: TGTGCCAGCAGCATCCTGGGGGGTAACACTGAAGCTTTCTTT. Its protein is CASSILGGNTEAFF. The V gene is TRBV9, the J gene TRBJ1-1; D is perhaps TRBD1 (5 bases). In germline, CDR1 is SGDLS, CDR2 YYNGEE. The CDR3 contains 14 residues. V lost 4 bases to trimming and J lost 2 bases, with 12 bases between them. Supplemented by reference TRBV9 and TRBJ1-1, the full variable domain reads DSGVTQTPKHLITATGQRVTLRCSPRSGDLSVYWYQQSLDQGLQFLIQYYNGEERAKGNILERFSAQQFPDLHSELNLSSLELGDSALYFCASSILGGNTEAFFGQGTRLTVV.

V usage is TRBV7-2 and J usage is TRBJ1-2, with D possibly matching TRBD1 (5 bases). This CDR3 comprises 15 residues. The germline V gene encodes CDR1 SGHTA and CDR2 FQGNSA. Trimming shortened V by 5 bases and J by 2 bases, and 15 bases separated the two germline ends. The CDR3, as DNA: TGTGCCAGCAGCCCCGTGGGAGGGACGAACTATGGCTACACCTTC. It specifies CASSPVGGTNYGYTF.